This record covers a single TCR beta chain. There are 13 residues in the CDR3. With 2 bases removed from V and 10 bases from J, the gap between germline ends came to 9 bases. Per germline, CDR1 KGHSH and CDR2 LQKENI. The entry originates in a study of CD4 T cells in relation to SARS-CoV-2 and coronaviruses. In the study overall: The HLA restriction of the shared crossreactive spike epitopes was mapped.

Produced via immunoSEQ multiplex PCR; TCRdb's table is partial and in-frame only. The profile shows under 90,000 clones, approximately 93% of them singletons. Unexposed donor CD4+ T cells date from 2011-2018, before the COVID-19 pandemic. CD4 enrichment then naive enrichment separated naive from memory CD4+ cells. Sequences were obtained from naive CD4+ T cells from PBMCs. The subset was: naive CD4+ T cells isolated by negative enrichment. This sequence originates from a human donor in good health. This rearrangement joins TRBV18 to TRBJ1-6; D unclear. The CDR3: CASSPVRESPLHF. The CDR3 DNA reads TGTGCCAGCTCACCAGTAAGGGAATCACCCCTCCACTTT.